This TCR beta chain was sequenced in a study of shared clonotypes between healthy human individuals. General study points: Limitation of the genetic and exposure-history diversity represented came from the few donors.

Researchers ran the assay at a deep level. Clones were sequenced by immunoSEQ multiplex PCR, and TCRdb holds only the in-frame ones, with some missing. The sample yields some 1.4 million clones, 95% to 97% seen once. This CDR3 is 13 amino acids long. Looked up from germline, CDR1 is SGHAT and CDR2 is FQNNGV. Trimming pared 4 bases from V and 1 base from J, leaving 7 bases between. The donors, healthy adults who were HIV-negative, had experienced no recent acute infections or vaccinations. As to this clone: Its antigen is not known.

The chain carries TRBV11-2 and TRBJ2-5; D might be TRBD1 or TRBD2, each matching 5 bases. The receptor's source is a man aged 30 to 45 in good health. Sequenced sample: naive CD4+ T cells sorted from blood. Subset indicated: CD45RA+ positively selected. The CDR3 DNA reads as TGTGCCAGCAGCTACGGGACCCAAGAGACCCAGTACTTC. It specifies CASSYGTQETQYF. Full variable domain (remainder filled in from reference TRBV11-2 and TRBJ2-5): EAGVAQSPRYKIIEKRQSVAFWCNPISGHATLYWYQQILGQGPKLLIQFQNNGVVDDSQLPKDRFSAERLKGVDSTLKIQPAKLEDSAVYLCASSYGTQETQYFGPGTRLLVL.